This TCR beta chain was found in a study of blood T cell repertoires in COVID-19. Study-wide context: Acute and convalescent COVID-19 samples came from the United States, Italy and Spain.

In the original workflow: Amplification with reference gene primers provided the estimates of nucleated cell counts. This table comes from immunoSEQ multiplex PCR, and its TCRdb copy is limited to in-frame clones, with some not included. V and J calls plus clone size are reproduced from that table; the DNA served to infer D and trimming. The repertoire holds 120,000 to 150,000 clones, with 85% to 90% as singletons. J gave up 0 bases and V 4 bases, and 7 bases lay outside the gene matches. The germline CDR1 and CDR2 sequences are SGHRS and YFSETQ. The CDR3 is 16 amino acids. Material for sequencing was peripheral blood. The source is a man older than 75 with acute or convalescent COVID-19. The chain joins TRBV5-1 to TRBJ1-3, with 7 bases that match TRBD1. The CDR3 loop reads CASSAGQLFSGNTIYF. Written as DNA, the CDR3 is TGCGCCAGCAGCGCGGGACAGCTTTTCTCTGGAAACACCATATATTTT.